The 26 T cell receptor beta chains listed next were all sequenced from one sample in a study of regulatory T cells in long-lasting Graves disease. Time point of the sample: newly diagnosed GD, antithyroid drugs for less than 3 months. Researchers made the TCR library from RNA that was extracted from PBMCs. Researchers made TCR beta libraries by using iRepertoire HTBI primers and running Arm-PCR on CDR3 regions. A single record per CDR3 protein comes from TCRdb applying MiXCR to the multiplex PCR reads. The sample records 350,000 to 450,000 distinct CDR3 sequences, over 12% being singletons. These data were likewise used in another study, on T cells in Graves' hyperthyroidism and ophthalmopathy.

Sequencing was performed on peripheral blood mononuclear cells (PBMCs), taken at new diagnosis, from a patient treated with antithyroid drugs. The receptors here all came from a woman between 40 and 55 years old with Graves disease.

In this sample, this clonotype turned up a few times. V usage is TRBV28 and J usage is TRBJ1-5; D gene unclear. This CDR3 spans 14 amino acids. Germline V gene sequence: CDR1 MDHEN, CDR2 SYDVKM. With 3 bases removed from V and 3 bases from J, the gap between germline ends came to 9 bases. DNA for the CDR3: TGTGCCAGCAGTTTTTCAGGATACAATCAGCCCCAGCATTTT. Protein sequence: CASSFSGYNQPQHF. The full variable domain, completed using reference TRBV28 and TRBJ1-5, is DVKVTQSSRYLVKRTGEKVFLECVQDMDHENMFWYRQDPGLGLRLIYFSYDVKMKEKGDIPEGYSVSREKKERFSLILESASTNQTSMYLCASSFSGYNQPQHFGDGTRLSIL.

This clonotype was detected ten times or more. V is TRBV12-3 or TRBV12-4 and J is TRBJ2-2, with 7 bases that match TRBD2. The length of the CDR3 is 16 residues. With V trimmed by 2 bases and J by 2 bases, 5 bases remained unmatched. The CDR3 protein is CASSLILAVNTGELFF. The DNA for the CDR3 is TGTGCCAGCAGTTTAATCCTAGCGGTTAACACCGGGGAGCTGTTTTTT.

This clonotype was found many times. A junction end diverges from the germline sequence, so it may reflect a read error. The gene calls are TRBV4-1 and TRBJ2-1, with 9 nucleotides matching TRBD2. CDR3 length equals 15 residues. Germline-derived CDR1 and CDR2 are MGHRA and YSYEKL. The CDR3 loop reads CASSSLAGSYNEQFF. The CDR3 DNA reads as TGTGCCAGCAGTTCTCTAGCGGGGTCCTACAATGAGCAGTTCTTC.

This clonotype occurred many times. This rearrangement joins TRBV12-3 or TRBV12-4 to TRBJ2-6; TRBD1 aligns across 8 bases. The CDR3 is 15 residues long. V was pared by 5 bases and J by 2 bases, with 2 bases of the junction left unmatched. The CDR3 region is CASSPGGTGANVLTF. Here the CDR3 DNA reads TGTGCCAGCAGTCCAGGGGGCACTGGGGCCAACGTCCTGACTTTC.

The V call is TRBV7-8, the J call TRBJ2-7; D gene uncertain. CDR1 is SGHVS, CDR2 FQNEAQ, per germline. The germline V and J ends were trimmed by 4 bases and 0 bases, with 13 bases remaining between them. The CDR3 covers 15 residues. CDR3 nucleotides: TGTGCCAGCAGCTCGACCGGGTTAGGCTCCTACGAGCAGTACTTC. Translating gives CASSSTGLGSYEQYF.

The table lists this clonotype with a few counts. The rearrangement uses TRBV12-3 or TRBV12-4 and TRBJ1-5, with a weak D call TRBD1 (6 bases). The CDR3 runs 13 residues. V lost 6 bases, J lost 5 bases, and 11 bases lay in between. The CDR3 nucleotides are TGTGCCAGCAGCACGACAGGATATCAGCCCCAGCATTTT. Its translation: CASSTTGYQPQHF.

The chain employs TRBV11-2 and TRBJ2-3; either TRBD1 or TRBD2 may supply D (6 bases each). The germline V and J ends were trimmed by 5 bases and 1 base, with 10 bases remaining between them. CDR3 length: 14 residues. The germline CDR1 and CDR2 sequences are SGHAT and FQNNGV. Written as DNA, the CDR3 is TGTGCCAGCAGCAGGGGGGTCGGCACAGATACGCAGTATTTT. Encoded protein: CASSRGVGTDTQYF.

This clonotype was seen only a few times. The chain carries TRBV29-1 and TRBJ2-7; 9 nucleotides match TRBD2. Germline V gives CDR1 SQVTM, CDR2 ANQGSEA. CDR3 size: 13 residues. The trim removed 4 bases at V and 3 bases at J, leaving 4 bases unmatched. This CDR3 reads CSVVLAGVYEQYF. CDR3 coding DNA: TGCAGCGTTGTTTTAGCGGGAGTCTACGAGCAGTACTTC.

The table lists this clonotype with many counts. V gene TRBV11-3 combines with J gene TRBJ2-1; 7 bases are shared with TRBD2. The J segment lost 0 bases and the V segment lost 3 bases, leaving 5 bases of the junction unmatched. Germline CDR1 and CDR2: SGHNT and YENEEA. This CDR3 has 16 residues. The CDR3 DNA follows: TGTGCCAGCAGCTTGGAGCGGGGTAGCTCCTACAATGAGCAGTTCTTC. Translated: CASSLERGSSYNEQFF.

This clonotype was seen a few times. This chain joins TRBV13 and TRBJ2-1; D call uncertain. The CDR3 totals 15 residues. Germline V lookup: CDR1 PRHDT, CDR2 FYEKMQ (reference sequence). V dropped 2 bases and J dropped 3 bases, with 11 bases sitting between them. The CDR3, as DNA: TGTGCCAGCAGCTTACTTGGGGAAGACTACAATGAGCAGTTCTTC. Amino acids: CASSLLGEDYNEQFF.

This clonotype was seen many times. This rearrangement joins TRBV20-1 to TRBJ1-1, with 9 bases fitting TRBD1. With 1 base clipped from V and 3 bases from J, the junction kept 6 bases outside the gene matches. Germline values: CDR1 DFQATT, CDR2 SNEGSKA (reference sequence). The CDR3 extends over 15 amino acids. Here the CDR3 reads CSARVQGARDTEAFF. The CDR3 nucleotides read TGCAGTGCTAGAGTACAGGGGGCGAGGGACACTGAAGCTTTCTTT.

This clonotype was seen repeatedly, ten times or more. The chain carries TRBV2 and TRBJ1-4, with a weak D call TRBD1 (6 bases). The CDR3 length is 16 residues. From germline, CDR1 is SNHLY and CDR2 FYNNEI. Trimming cost V 6 bases and J 0 bases, with 14 bases left between them. CDR3 sequence (DNA): TGTGCCAGCAGGCGGGACACCCTTGCAACTAATGAAAAACTGTTTTTT. It specifies CASRRDTLATNEKLFF.

This clonotype was seen ten or more times. The V gene is TRBV9, the J gene TRBJ2-4; TRBD2 might be the D (6 bases). Looked up from germline, CDR1 is SGDLS and CDR2 is YYNGEE. The CDR3 is 17 residues long. Trimming took off 4 bases at V and 6 bases at J, with 23 bases between the two ends. The CDR3 sequence is CASSRDHNGRWGNIQYF. CDR3 sequence (DNA): TGTGCCAGCAGCCGGGATCACAACGGGAGATGGGGAAACATTCAGTACTTC.

With regard to this clonotype: A read error is the likely source, as a far larger clone sits one nucleotide away. This sequence joins TRBV3-1 and TRBJ2-7; D remains unclear. The germline gives CDR1 LGHDT, CDR2 YNNKEL (reference sequence). The CDR3 consists of 13 residues. CDR3: CASRDASSGEQLF. CDR3 nucleotide sequence: TGTGCCAGCAGGGATGCTTCCTCAGGTGAGCAGCTCTTC.

This clonotype has only a few counts. The gene calls are TRBV13 and TRBJ2-7; 8 nucleotides agree with TRBD2. V shed 1 base, J shed 7 bases, and the junction held 12 bases outside the gene matches. This CDR3 region has 16 residues. Germline V gene data show CDR1 as PRHDT and CDR2 as FYEKMQ (reference sequence). The CDR3 DNA sequence: TGTGCCAGCAGCTTAGCCTTAAGCGGGAGCAGACTGGAGCAGTACTTC. It translates to CASSLALSGSRLEQYF.

This clonotype has ten or more counts. This chain joins TRBV2 and TRBJ2-5, with D unclear. CDR3 length: 13 amino acids. Germline values: CDR1 SNHLY, CDR2 FYNNEI. Trimming cost V 4 bases and J 3 bases, with 9 bases left between them. CDR3 amino acids: CASSGAQKETQYF. The CDR3 nucleotides are TGTGCCAGCAGTGGGGCCCAAAAAGAGACCCAGTACTTC.

There are many counts of this clonotype. The chain is built from TRBV3-1 and TRBJ1-2; D is uncertain. This CDR3 region has 11 residues. Trimming shortened V by 0 bases and J by 4 bases, and 0 bases separated the two germline ends. Per germline, CDR1 LGHDT and CDR2 YNNKEL (reference sequence). The CDR3 spells CASSQDYGYTF. CDR3 coding DNA: TGTGCCAGCAGCCAAGACTATGGCTACACCTTC.

This clonotype was seen ten or more times. The J gene is TRBJ2-3, the V gene TRBV7-8; either TRBD1 or TRBD2 may supply D (5 bases each). V was shortened by 5 bases and J by 2 bases, with 11 bases between the two germline ends. Germline CDR1 and CDR2: SGHVS and FQNEAQ. The CDR3 has 14 residues. CDR3 region: CASSPRGTTDTQYF. DNA for the CDR3: TGTGCCAGCAGCCCGCGTGGGACCACAGATACGCAGTATTTT. Using reference TRBV7-8 and TRBJ2-3 for the parts outside the CDR3, the full variable domain is GAGVSQSPRYKVAKRGQDVALRCDPISGHVSLFWYQQALGQGPEFLTYFQNEAQLDKSGLPSDRFFAERPEGSVSTLKIQRTQQEDSAVYLCASSPRGTTDTQYFGPGTRLTVL.

The table lists this clonotype with a few counts. The rearrangement uses TRBV6-5 and TRBJ2-2, with 7 bases lining up with TRBD2. V dropped 1 base and J dropped 6; count of bases not matched to a gene: 2. Germline V CDR1 and CDR2: MNHEY, SVGAGI. The length of the CDR3 is 14 residues. In DNA, the CDR3 is TGTGCCAGCAGTTACTACCGGGGGGCCGGGGAGCTGTTTTTT. Translation: CASSYYRGAGELFF.

Many counts were recorded for this clonotype. J is TRBJ2-7 and V is TRBV28; 7 positions agree with TRBD1. The CDR3 runs 15 residues. The V segment lost 6 bases and the J segment 0 bases; nucleotides outside the gene matches: 8. CDR1 is MDHEN, CDR2 SYDVKM, per germline. CDR3 bases: TGTGCCAGCAGCCCCCCGGGACAGAGCTCCTACGAGCAGTACTTC. Translated, it gives CASSPPGQSSYEQYF.

V and J are TRBV18 and TRBJ1-1, with TRBD1 matching over 11 bases. CDR3 length equals 13 residues. After removal of 8 bases from V and 7 bases from J, the junction contained 6 bases not matched to a gene. Per the germline V gene, CDR1 is KGHSH and CDR2 is LQKENI. CDR3 in DNA: TGTGCCAGCGGATCCGGGACAGGGGGTGAAGCTTTCTTT. Residues: CASGSGTGGEAFF.

This clonotype was seen many times. The chain has TRBV6-1 and TRBJ2-2; tentative D call: TRBD1 (6 bases). V lost 6 bases and J lost 3, with 14 bases in between. Germline V gene sequence: CDR1 MNHNS, CDR2 SASEGT. The CDR3 length is 15 residues. The CDR3 spells CASSPGDWDTGELFF. Written as DNA, the CDR3 is TGTGCCAGCAGCCCAGGGGATTGGGACACCGGGGAGCTGTTTTTT.

This clonotype was recorded at least ten times. The chain is built from TRBV9 and TRBJ2-3; D is ambiguous. Trimming pared 0 bases from V and 2 bases from J, leaving 7 bases between. Germline values: CDR1 SGDLS, CDR2 YYNGEE. The CDR3 runs 14 residues. The CDR3 protein is CASSVAKATDTQYF. CDR3 DNA: TGTGCCAGCAGCGTAGCGAAGGCCACAGATACGCAGTATTTT.

The chain combines TRBV7-2 with TRBJ2-2; D may be TRBD2 (6 bases). This CDR3 is 15 amino acids long. V was trimmed by 1 base and J by 3 bases, leaving 9 bases between them. Per the germline V gene, CDR1 is SGHTA and CDR2 is FQGNSA. CDR3 residues: CASSLVSGYTGELFF. CDR3 coding DNA: TGTGCCAGCAGCTTAGTTAGCGGATACACCGGGGAGCTGTTTTTT.

The genes are TRBV12-3 or TRBV12-4 and TRBJ2-7, with 8 bases aligning to TRBD2. CDR3 length: 14 amino acids. V gave up 6 bases and J gave up 4 bases; unmatched junction bases: 8. CDR3 DNA: TGTGCCAGCAGACAAGCGGGAGCAAATTACGAGCAGTACTTC. Translation: CASRQAGANYEQYF.

This clonotype was recorded many times. This chain joins TRBV15 and TRBJ1-4; possible D gene TRBD1, 5 bases. Deletions cut 0 bases from V and 0 bases from J, with 8 bases between. The CDR3 contains 16 residues. Germline CDR1 reads LNHNV; CDR2 reads YYDKDF (reference sequence). As DNA, the CDR3 is TGTGCCACCAGCAGAGAAACGGGACCAACTAATGAAAAACTGTTTTTT. It specifies CATSRETGPTNEKLFF.